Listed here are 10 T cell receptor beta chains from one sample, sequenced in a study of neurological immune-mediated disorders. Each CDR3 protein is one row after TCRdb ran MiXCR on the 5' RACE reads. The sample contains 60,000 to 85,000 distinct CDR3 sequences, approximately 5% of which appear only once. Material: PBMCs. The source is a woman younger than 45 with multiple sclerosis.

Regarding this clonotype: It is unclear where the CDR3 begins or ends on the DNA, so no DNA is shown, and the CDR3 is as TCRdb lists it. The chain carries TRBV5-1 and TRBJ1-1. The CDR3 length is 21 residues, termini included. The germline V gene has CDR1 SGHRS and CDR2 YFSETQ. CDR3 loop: CASSFYICSARSWAANTEAFF.

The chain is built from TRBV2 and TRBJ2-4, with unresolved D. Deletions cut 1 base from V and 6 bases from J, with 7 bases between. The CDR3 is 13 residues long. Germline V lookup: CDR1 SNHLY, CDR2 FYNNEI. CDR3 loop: CASSEESLNIQYF. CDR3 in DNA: TGTGCCAGCAGTGAAGAGAGCTTAAACATTCAGTACTTC. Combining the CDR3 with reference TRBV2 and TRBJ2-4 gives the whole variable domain EPEVTQTPSHQVTQMGQEVILRCVPISNHLYFYWYRQILGQKVEFLVSFYNNEISEKSEIFDDQFSVERPDGSNFTLKIRSTKLEDSAMYFCASSEESLNIQYFGAGTRLSVL.

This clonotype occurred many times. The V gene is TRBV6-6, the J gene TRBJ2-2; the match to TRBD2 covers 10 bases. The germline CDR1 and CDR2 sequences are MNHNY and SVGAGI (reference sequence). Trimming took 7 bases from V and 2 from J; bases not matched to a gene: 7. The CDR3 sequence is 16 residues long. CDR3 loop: CASKRGLAKNTGELFF. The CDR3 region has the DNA TGTGCCAGCAAAAGGGGACTAGCGAAAAACACCGGGGAGCTGTTTTTT.

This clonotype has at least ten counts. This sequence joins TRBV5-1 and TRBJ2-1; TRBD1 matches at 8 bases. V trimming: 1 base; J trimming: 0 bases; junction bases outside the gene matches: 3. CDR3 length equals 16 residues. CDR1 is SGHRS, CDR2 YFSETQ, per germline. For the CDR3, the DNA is TGCGCCAGCAGCTTGCGAGGGACAGGCTCCTACAATGAGCAGTTCTTC. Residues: CASSLRGTGSYNEQFF.

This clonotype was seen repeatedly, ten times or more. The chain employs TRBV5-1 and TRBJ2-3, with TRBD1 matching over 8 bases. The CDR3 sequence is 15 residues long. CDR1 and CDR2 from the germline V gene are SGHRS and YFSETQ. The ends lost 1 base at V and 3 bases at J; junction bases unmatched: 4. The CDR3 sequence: CASSLQGAGTDTQYF. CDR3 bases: TGCGCCAGCAGCTTGCAGGGGGCTGGAACAGATACGCAGTATTTT.

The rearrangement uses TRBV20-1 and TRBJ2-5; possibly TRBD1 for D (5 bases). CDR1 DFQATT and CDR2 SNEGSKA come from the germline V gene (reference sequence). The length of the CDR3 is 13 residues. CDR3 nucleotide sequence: TGCATGGTTCAGGGAATGAATAGGGAGACCCAGTACTTC. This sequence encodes CMVQGMNRETQYF.

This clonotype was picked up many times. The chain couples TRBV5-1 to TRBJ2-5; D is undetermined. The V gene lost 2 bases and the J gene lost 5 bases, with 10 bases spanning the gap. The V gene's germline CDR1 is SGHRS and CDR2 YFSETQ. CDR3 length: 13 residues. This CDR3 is CASSFPGEETQYF. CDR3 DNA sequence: TGCGCCAGCAGCTTTCCGGGTGAGGAGACCCAGTACTTC.

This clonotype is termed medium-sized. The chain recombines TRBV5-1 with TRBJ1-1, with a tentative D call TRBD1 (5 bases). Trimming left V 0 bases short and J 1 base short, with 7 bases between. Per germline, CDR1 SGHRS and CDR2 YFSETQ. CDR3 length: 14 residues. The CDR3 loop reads CASSLDRSNTEAFF. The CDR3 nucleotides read TGCGCCAGCAGCTTGGACAGGTCGAACACTGAAGCTTTCTTT.

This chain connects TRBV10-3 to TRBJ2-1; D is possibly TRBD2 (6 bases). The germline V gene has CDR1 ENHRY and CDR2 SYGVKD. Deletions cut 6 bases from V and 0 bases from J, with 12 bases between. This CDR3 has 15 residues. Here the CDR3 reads CAIRGSGNSYNEQFF. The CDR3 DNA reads TGTGCCATCAGGGGTAGCGGAAACTCCTACAATGAGCAGTTCTTC.

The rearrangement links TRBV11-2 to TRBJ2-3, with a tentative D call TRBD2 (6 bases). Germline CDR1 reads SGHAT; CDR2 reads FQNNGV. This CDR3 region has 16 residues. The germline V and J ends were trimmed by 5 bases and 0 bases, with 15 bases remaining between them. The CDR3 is CASSLTSRRSTDTQYF. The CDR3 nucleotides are TGTGCCAGCAGCCTCACTAGCCGTCGGAGCACAGATACGCAGTATTTT.